This is a list of T cell receptor beta chains from one sample in a study of siplizumab effects on memory and regulatory T cells. Some clones are missing from TCRdb's copy, which holds only in-frame ones; the method was immunoSEQ multiplex PCR. Of tens of thousands of clones in the sample, 94% were seen once. The sample taken for sequencing was non-Treg CD4+ T cells sorted from blood. These receptors came from a human donor in good health. The conserved cysteine and the conserved F or W are not part of the CDR3 here. Not all rows give a size; the values are once, few, many and, for expanded clones, a class.

clone_size	j_call	v_call	cdr3_aa
once	TRBJ2-7	TRBV7-2	ASSLAQGYEQY
NA	TRBJ2-5	TRBV30	AGSGGGQETQY
NA	TRBJ2-7	TRBV10-3	AISELSGSYYEQY
NA	TRBJ2-2	TRBV5-4	ASSHPTGAASNTGELF
NA	TRBJ1-2	TRBV5-1	ASGVREGYGYT
NA	TRBJ2-1	TRBV27	ASSFRLAGAVKF
NA	TRBJ1-4	TRBV19	ASSTIRKTNEKLF
NA	TRBJ2-7	TRBV20-1	SAASTYEQY
NA	TRBJ2-1	TRBV5-1	ASSSSQTGGDEQF
NA	TRBJ1-2	TRBV6-5	ASSYSRRGYGYT
NA	TRBJ2-3	TRBV5-1	ASTLDRAPTDTQY
NA	TRBJ2-3	TRBV5-1	ASSLVPGFTDTQY
NA	TRBJ2-2	TRBV15	ATSAHGGGGTGELF
NA	TRBJ2-3	TRBV15	ASDRGRTDTQY
NA	TRBJ2-7	TRBV5-8	ASSLTGTGAYEQY
NA	TRBJ2-5	TRBV29-1	SVEVGWETQY
NA	TRBJ2-2	TRBV11-2	ASSWLGKAGELF
NA	TRBJ2-5	TRBV11-2	ASSLGLEETQY
NA	TRBJ1-2	TRBV5-1	ASSLVPGSGYT
NA	TRBJ1-1	TRBV29-1	SVAYGEAF
NA	TRBJ1-5	TRBV5-1	ASSLTGTGGNQPQH
NA	TRBJ1-5	TRBV19	ASSILKGQGSQPQH
NA	TRBJ1-1	TRBV6-1	ASKTVRNTEAF
NA	TRBJ1-1	TRBV5-4	ASSLRGIEAF
NA	TRBJ2-3	TRBV27	ASSSTSGGFTDTQY
NA	TRBJ1-2	TRBV7-9	ASSPRDSLNYGYT
NA	TRBJ2-7	TRBV10-3	AISGQGDIWEQY
NA	TRBJ2-1	TRBV6-1	ASSDGTSGGTIEF
NA	TRBJ2-7	TRBV2	ASQGDGFWEQY
NA	TRBJ2-3	TRBV19	ASSTPTNADTQY
NA	TRBJ1-2	TRBV13	ASRTWGGRYGYT